This TCR beta chain was sequenced in a study of STAT5B mutations in CD4+ large granular lymphocyte leukemia. Clones were sequenced by immunoSEQ multiplex PCR, and TCRdb holds only the in-frame ones, with some missing. Of more than 4,000 clones in the sample, 88% were seen once. This receptor was taken from a man between 35 and 55 years old with CD4+ T-cell large granular lymphocyte leukemia. The source material was PBMCs.

The CDR3 DNA reads as TGTGCCAGCAGCTCGGGACAGGGGTTCTATGGCTACACCTTC. It specifies CASSSGQGFYGYTF. This chain uses TRBV28 with TRBJ1-2, with TRBD1 matching 10 bases. Germline CDR1 reads MDHEN; CDR2 reads SYDVKM. V shed 6 bases, J shed 4 bases, and the junction held 5 bases outside the gene matches. The CDR3 totals 14 residues.